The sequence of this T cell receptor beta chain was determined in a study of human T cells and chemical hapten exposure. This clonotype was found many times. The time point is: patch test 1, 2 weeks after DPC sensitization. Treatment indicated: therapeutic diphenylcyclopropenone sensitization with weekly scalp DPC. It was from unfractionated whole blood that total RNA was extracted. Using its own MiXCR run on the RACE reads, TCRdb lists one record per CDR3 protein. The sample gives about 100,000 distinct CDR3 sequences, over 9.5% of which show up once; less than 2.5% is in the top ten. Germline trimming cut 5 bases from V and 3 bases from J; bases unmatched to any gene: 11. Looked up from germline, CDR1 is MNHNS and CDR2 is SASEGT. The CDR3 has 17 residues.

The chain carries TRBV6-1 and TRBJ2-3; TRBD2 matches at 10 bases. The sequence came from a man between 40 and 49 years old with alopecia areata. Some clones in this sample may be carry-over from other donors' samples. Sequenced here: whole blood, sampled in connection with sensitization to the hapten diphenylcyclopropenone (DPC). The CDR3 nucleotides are TGTGCCAGCAGTAGGAGTACTAGCGGGAAACAAACAGATACGCAGTATTTT. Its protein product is CASSRSTSGKQTDTQYF.